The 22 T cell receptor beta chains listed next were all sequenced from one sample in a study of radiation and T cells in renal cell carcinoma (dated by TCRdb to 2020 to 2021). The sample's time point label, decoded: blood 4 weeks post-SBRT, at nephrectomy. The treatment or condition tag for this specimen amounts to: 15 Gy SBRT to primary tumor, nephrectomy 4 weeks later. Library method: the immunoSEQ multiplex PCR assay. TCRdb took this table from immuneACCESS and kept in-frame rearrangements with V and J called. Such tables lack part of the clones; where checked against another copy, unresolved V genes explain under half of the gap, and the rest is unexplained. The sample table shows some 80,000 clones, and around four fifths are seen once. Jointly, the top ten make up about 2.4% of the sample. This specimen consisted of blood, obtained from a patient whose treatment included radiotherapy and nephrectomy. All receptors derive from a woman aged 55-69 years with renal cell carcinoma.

In DNA, the CDR3 is TGCGCCAGCAGCTTGGCGGGCGGGGGGACAGATACGCAGTATTTT. Encoded protein: CASSLAGGGTDTQYF. The V gene is TRBV5-1, the J gene TRBJ2-3, with 8 bases identical to TRBD2. The junction had 3 bases not matched to a gene; V was cut back by 0 bases and J by 3 bases. The CDR3 spans 15 residues. Per the germline V gene, CDR1 is SGHRS and CDR2 is YFSETQ.

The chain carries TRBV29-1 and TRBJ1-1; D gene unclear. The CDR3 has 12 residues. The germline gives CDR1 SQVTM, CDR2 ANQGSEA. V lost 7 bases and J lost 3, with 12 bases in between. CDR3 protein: CSARVRYTEAFF. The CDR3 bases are TGCAGCGCCCGGGTTAGGTACACTGAAGCTTTCTTT.

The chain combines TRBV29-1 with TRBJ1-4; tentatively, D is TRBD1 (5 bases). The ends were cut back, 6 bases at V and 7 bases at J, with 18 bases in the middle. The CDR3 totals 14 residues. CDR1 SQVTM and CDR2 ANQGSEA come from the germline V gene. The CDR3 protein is CSVIVGEGAEKLFF. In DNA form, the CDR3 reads TGCAGCGTGATCGTGGGGGAAGGAGCTGAAAAACTGTTTTTT.

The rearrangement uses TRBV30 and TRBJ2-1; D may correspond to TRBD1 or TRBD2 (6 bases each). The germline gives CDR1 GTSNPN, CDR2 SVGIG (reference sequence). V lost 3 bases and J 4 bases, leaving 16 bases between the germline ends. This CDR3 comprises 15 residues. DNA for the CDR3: TGTGCCTGGAGGGGGGCGGGACAAAATTACAATGAGCAGTTCTTC. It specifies CAWRGAGQNYNEQFF. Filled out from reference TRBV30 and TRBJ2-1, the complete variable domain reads SQTIHQWPATLVQPVGSPLSLECTVEGTSNPNLYWYRQAAGRGLQLLFYSVGIGQISSEVPQNLSASRPQDRQFILSSKKLLLSDSGFYLCAWRGAGQNYNEQFFGPGTRLTVL.

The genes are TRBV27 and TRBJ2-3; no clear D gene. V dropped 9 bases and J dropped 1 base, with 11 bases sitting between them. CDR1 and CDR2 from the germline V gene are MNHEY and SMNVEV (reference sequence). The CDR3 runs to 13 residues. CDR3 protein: CASPKGGTDTQYF. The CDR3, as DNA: TGTGCCAGTCCCAAGGGTGGCACAGATACGCAGTATTTT.

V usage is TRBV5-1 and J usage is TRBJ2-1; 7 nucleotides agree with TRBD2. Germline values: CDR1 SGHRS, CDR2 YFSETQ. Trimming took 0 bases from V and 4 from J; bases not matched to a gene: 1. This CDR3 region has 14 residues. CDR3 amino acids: CASSLAGRYNEQFF. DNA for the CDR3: TGCGCCAGCAGCTTGGCCGGGAGGTACAATGAGCAGTTCTTC.

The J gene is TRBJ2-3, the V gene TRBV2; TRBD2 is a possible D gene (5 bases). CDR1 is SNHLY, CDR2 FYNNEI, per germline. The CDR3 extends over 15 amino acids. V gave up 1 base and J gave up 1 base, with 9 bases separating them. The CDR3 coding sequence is TGTGCCAGCAGTGAAGGTATTAGCGGCACAGATACGCAGTATTTT. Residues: CASSEGISGTDTQYF.

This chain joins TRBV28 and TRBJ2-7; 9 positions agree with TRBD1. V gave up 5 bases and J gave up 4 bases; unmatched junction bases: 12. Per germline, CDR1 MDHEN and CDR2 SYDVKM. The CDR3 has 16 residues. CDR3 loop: CASSQTGGQSHYEQYF. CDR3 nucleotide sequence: TGTGCCAGCAGTCAAACAGGGGGCCAATCCCATTACGAGCAGTACTTC.

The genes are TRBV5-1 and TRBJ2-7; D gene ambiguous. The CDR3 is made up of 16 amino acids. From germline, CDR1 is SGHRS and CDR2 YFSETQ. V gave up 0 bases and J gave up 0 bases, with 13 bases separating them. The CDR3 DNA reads TGCGCCAGCAGCTTGGCCCCCCGGCCACCCTCCTACGAGCAGTACTTC. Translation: CASSLAPRPPSYEQYF. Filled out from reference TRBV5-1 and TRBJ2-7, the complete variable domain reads KAGVTQTPRYLIKTRGQQVTLSCSPISGHRSVSWYQQTPGQGLQFLFEYFSETQRNKGNFPGRFSGRQFSNSRSEMNVSTLELGDSALYLCASSLAPRPPSYEQYFGPGTRLTVT.

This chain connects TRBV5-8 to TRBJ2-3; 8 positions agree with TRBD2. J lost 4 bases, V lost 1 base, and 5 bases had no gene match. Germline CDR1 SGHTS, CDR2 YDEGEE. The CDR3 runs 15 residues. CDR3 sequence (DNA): TGTGCCAGCAGCTTGACGGGACTAGTAGCAGATACGCAGTATTTT. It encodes CASSLTGLVADTQYF.

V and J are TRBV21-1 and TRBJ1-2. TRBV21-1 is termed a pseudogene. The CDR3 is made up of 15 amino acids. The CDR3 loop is CASSNLDSGGNGYTF. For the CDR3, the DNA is TGTGCCAGCAGCAACCTAGACTCCGGGGGCAATGGCTACACCTTC.

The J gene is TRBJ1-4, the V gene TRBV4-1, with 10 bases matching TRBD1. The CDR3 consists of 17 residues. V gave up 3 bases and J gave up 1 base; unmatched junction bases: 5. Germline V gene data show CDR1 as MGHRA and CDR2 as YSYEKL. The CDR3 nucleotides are TGCGCCAGCAGCCACCGGGACAGGGGCCAAACTAATGAAAAACTGTTTTTT. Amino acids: CASSHRDRGQTNEKLFF.

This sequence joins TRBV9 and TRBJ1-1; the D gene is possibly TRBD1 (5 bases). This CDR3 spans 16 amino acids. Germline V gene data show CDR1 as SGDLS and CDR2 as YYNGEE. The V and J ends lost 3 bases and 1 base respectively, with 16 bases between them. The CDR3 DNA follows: TGTGCCAGCAGCGCCCGGGACGACCTAAAGAACACTGAAGCTTTCTTT. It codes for CASSARDDLKNTEAFF.

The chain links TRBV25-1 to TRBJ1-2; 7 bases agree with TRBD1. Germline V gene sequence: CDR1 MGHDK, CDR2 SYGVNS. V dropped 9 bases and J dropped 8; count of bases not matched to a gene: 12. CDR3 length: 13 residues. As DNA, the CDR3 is TGTGCCAGTAGACAGGGAGGTTCTGGGGGCTACACCTTC. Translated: CASRQGGSGGYTF.

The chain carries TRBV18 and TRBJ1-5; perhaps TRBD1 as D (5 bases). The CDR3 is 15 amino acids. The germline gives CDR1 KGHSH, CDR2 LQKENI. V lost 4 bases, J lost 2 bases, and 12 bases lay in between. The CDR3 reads CASSQSTVRNQPQHF. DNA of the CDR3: TGTGCCAGCTCACAGTCGACAGTACGCAATCAGCCCCAGCATTTT.

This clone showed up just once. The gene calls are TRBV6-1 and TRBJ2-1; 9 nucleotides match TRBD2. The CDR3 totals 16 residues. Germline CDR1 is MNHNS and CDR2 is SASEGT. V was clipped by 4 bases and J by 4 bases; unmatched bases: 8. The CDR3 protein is CASSGHLAGLYNEQFF. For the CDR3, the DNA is TGTGCCAGCAGTGGTCATCTAGCGGGGCTTTACAATGAGCAGTTCTTC.

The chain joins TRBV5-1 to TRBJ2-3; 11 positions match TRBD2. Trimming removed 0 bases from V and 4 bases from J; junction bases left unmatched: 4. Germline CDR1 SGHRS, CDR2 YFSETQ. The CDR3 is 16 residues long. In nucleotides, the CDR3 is TGCGCCAGCAGCTTGGGCCTAGCGGGGGGCCCAGATACGCAGTATTTT. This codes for CASSLGLAGGPDTQYF.

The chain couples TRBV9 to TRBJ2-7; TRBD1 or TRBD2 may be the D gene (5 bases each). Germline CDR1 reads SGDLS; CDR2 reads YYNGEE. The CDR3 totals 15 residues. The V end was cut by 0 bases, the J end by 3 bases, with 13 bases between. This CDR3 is CASSVGEGPYYEQYF. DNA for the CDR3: TGTGCCAGCAGCGTAGGAGAGGGGCCGTACTACGAGCAGTACTTC.

The CDR3, as DNA: TGTGCCAGCAGCTTAGTCCAGGGGGCGCGGAATGAGCAGTTCTTC. Its translation: CASSLVQGARNEQFF. This rearrangement joins TRBV7-9 to TRBJ2-1; 8 nucleotides match TRBD1. This CDR3 is 15 amino acids long. The J segment lost 7 bases and the V segment lost 1 base, leaving 6 bases of the junction unmatched. CDR1 SEHNR and CDR2 FQNEAQ come from the germline V gene (reference sequence).

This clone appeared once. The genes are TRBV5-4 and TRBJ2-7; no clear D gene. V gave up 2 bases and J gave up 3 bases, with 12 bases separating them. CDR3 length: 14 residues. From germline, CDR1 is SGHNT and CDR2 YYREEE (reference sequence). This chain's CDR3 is CASSFGSGVYEQYF. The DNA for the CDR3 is TGTGCCAGCAGCTTCGGGTCAGGAGTCTACGAGCAGTACTTC.

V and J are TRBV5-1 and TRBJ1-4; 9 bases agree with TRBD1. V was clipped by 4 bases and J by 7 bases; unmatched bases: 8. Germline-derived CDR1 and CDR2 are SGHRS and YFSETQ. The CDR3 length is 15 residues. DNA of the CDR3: TGCGCCAGCAGCGAACCGGGACAGGGTGCTGAAAAACTGTTTTTT. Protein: CASSEPGQGAEKLFF.

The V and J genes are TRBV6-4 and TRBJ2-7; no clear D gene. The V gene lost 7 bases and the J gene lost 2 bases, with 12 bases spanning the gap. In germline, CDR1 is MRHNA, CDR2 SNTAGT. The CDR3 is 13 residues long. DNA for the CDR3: TGTGCCAGCACGATAACTTCCCCCTACGAGCAGTACTTC. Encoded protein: CASTITSPYEQYF.